These 3 T cell receptor beta chains share one sample of origin, sequenced in a study of T cells in Graves' hyperthyroidism and ophthalmopathy. Researchers amplified the TCR beta CDR3 regions from RNA transcripts. During a first-round RT-PCR of the TCR CDR3, the HTBI primer set was used. TCRdb ran MiXCR on the multiplex PCR reads and lists one entry per CDR3 protein. Of 750,000 to 900,000 distinct CDR3 sequences in the sample, more than 30% were seen once. Sequenced material: blood. These TCRs come from a man between 18 and 29 years old with Graves' hyperthyroidism.

A few counts support this clonotype. CDR3 DNA: TGTGCCAGCAGCGCCGGGACACTTTACGAGCAGTACTTC. Its protein is CASSAGTLYEQYF. The rearrangement links TRBV14 to TRBJ2-7; a weak D match, TRBD1 (6 bases). The CDR3 is made up of 13 amino acids. The V gene's germline CDR1 is SGHDN and CDR2 FVKESK. V was clipped by 5 bases and J by 4 bases, with 12 bases between them.

This clonotype was observed a handful of times. This chain links TRBV12-3 or TRBV12-4 with TRBJ1-4; D possibly corresponds to TRBD1 (5 bases). The V gene lost 6 bases and the J gene lost 4 bases, with 15 bases spanning the gap. The CDR3 sequence is 15 residues long. CDR3 nucleotides: TGTGCCAGCAGGGGGACCGCCCTTCTTAATGAAAAACTGTTTTTT. It translates to CASRGTALLNEKLFF.

The chain links TRBV10-3 to TRBJ1-5, with 10 bases aligning to TRBD1. The trim removed 4 bases at V and 2 bases at J, leaving 5 bases unmatched. The CDR3 runs 16 residues. Germline V gives CDR1 ENHRY, CDR2 SYGVKD. Here the CDR3 DNA reads TGTGCCATCAGTGCTATAGGGACAGGGGGCAATCAGCCCCAGCATTTT. Translation: CAISAIGTGGNQPQHF.